The entry below describes one TCR beta chain. TCRdb used MiXCR to reprocess the 5' RACE reads, holding one entry per CDR3 protein. The table records some 300,000 distinct CDR3 sequences, under 25% of them present only once. This sample was included in a study of T-cell memory formation after mild COVID-19. The sequencing input was PBMCs or a T cell subset sorted from them (not recorded which). The receptor was derived from a man aged 18 to 30 who had mild COVID-19 (a few samples of this study predate the infection). Cell type and time point are not known.

The CDR3, as DNA: TGCAGTGCTAGGCCCAGAGTCTCCTACGAGCAGTACTTC. Translated: CSARPRVSYEQYF. The chain couples TRBV20-1 to TRBJ2-7, with D hard to call. The CDR3 is 13 residues long. Germline CDR1 reads DFQATT; CDR2 reads SNEGSKA (reference sequence). Trimming took off 3 bases at V and 0 bases at J, with 9 bases between the two ends.